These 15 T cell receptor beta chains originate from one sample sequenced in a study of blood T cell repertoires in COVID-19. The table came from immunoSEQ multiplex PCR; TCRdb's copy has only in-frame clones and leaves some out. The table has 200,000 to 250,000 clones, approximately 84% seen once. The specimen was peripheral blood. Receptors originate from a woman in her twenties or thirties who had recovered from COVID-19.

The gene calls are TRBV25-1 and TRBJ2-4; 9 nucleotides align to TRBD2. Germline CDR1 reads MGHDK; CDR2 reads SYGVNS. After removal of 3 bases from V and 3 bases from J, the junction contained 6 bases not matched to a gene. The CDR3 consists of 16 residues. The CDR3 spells CASSEVLRGGKNIQYF. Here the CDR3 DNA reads TGTGCCAGCAGTGAGGTTCTGCGGGGGGGCAAAAACATTCAGTACTTC.

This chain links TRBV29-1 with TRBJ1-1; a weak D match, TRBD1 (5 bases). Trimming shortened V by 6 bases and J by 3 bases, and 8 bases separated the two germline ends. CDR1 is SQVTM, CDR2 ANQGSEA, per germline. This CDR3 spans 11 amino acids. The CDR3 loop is CSVSRDTEAFF. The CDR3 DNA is TGCAGCGTGTCCAGGGACACTGAAGCTTTCTTT. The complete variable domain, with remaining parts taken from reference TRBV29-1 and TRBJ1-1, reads SAVISQKPSRDICQRGTSLTIQCQVDSQVTMMFWYRQQPGQSLTLIATANQGSEATYESGFVIDKFPISRPNLTFSTLTVSNMSPEDSSIYLCSVSRDTEAFFGQGTRLTVV.

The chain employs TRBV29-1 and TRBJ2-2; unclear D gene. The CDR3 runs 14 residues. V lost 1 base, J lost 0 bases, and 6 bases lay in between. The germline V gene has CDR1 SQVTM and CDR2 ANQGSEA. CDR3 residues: CSVEGPTNTGELFF. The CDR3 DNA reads TGCAGCGTTGAAGGTCCCACGAACACCGGGGAGCTGTTTTTT.

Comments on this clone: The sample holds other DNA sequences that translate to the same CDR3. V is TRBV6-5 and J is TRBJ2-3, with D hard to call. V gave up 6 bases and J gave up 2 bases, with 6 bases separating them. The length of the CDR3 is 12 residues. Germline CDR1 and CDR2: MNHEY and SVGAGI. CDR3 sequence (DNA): TGTGCCAGCAGAGAGTCCACAGATACGCAGTATTTT. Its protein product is CASRESTDTQYF.

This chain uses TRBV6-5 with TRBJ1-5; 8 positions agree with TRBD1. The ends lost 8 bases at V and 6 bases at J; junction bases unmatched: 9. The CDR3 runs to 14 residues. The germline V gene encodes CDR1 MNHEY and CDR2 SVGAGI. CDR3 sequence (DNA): TGTGCCAGCGGCAAGGCAGGGGGCGGTCAGCCCCAGCATTTT. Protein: CASGKAGGGQPQHF.

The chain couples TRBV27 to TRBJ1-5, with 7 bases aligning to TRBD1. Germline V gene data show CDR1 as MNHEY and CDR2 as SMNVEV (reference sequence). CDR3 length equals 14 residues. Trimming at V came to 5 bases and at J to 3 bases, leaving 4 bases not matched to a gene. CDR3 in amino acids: CASSQQGPNQPQHF. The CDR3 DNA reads TGTGCCAGCAGTCAACAGGGGCCCAATCAGCCCCAGCATTTT.

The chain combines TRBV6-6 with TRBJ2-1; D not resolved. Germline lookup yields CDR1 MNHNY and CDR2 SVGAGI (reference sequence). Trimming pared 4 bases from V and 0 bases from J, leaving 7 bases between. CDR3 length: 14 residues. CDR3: CASSFGVSYNEQFF. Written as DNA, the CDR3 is TGTGCCAGCAGTTTTGGAGTCTCCTACAATGAGCAGTTCTTC.

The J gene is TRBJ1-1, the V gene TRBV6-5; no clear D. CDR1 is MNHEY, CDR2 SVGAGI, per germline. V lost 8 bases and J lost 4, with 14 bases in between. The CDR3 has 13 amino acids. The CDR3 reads CASGPWASTEAFF. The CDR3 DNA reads TGTGCCAGCGGCCCTTGGGCCAGCACTGAAGCTTTCTTT.

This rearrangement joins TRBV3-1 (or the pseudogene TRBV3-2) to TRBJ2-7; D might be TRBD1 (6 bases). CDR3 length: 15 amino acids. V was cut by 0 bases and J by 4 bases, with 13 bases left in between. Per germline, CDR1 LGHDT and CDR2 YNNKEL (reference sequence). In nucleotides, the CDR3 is TGTGCCAGCAGCCAAGATGGGGGCAGGGTGTACGAGCAGTACTTC. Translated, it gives CASSQDGGRVYEQYF.

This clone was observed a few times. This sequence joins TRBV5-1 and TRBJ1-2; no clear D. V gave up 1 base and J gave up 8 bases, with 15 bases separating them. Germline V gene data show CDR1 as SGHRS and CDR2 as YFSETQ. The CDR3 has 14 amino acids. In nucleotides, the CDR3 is TGCGCCAGCAGCTTGAAGAAGGGCGGGGAGGGCTACACCTTC. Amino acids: CASSLKKGGEGYTF. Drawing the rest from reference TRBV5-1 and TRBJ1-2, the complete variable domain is KAGVTQTPRYLIKTRGQQVTLSCSPISGHRSVSWYQQTPGQGLQFLFEYFSETQRNKGNFPGRFSGRQFSNSRSEMNVSTLELGDSALYLCASSLKKGGEGYTFGSGTRLTVV.

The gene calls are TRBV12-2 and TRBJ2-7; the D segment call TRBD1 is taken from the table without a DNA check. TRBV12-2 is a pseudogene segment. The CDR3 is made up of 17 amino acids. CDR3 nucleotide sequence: TGTGCAAGTCGCTTAGACCAGAAGTTAGGGGAAACCTACGAGCAGTACTTC. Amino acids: CASRLDQKLGETYEQYF.

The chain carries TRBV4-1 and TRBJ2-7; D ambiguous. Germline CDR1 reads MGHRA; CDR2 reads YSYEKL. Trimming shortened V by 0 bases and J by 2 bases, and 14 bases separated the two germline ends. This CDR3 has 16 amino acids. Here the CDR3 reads CASSQDRLPVPYEQYF. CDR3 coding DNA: TGCGCCAGCAGCCAAGATCGTCTTCCCGTCCCCTACGAGCAGTACTTC.

As DNA, the CDR3 is TGTGCCAGCAGTTTACGAGCGAAAAGTCAGCCCCAGCATTTT. Translation: CASSLRAKSQPQHF. The chain employs TRBV27 and TRBJ1-5; no clear D gene. There are 14 residues in the CDR3. V was cut by 2 bases and J by 6 bases, with 11 bases left in between. The germline V gene encodes CDR1 MNHEY and CDR2 SMNVEV (reference sequence).

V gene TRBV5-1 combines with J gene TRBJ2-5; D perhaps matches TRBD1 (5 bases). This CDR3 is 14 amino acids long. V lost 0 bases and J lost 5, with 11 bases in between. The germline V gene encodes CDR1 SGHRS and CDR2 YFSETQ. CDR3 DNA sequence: TGCGCCAGCAGCTTGGAGGGGCTGAGGGAGACCCAGTACTTC. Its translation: CASSLEGLRETQYF.

CDR3 amino acids: CASSWAGAEKLFF. CDR3 sequence (DNA): TGTGCCAGCAGTTGGGCAGGGGCCGAAAAACTGTTTTTT. The chain is built from TRBV12-3 or TRBV12-4 and TRBJ1-4, with D perhaps matching TRBD1 (6 bases). This CDR3 is built from 13 residues. Trimming removed 4 bases at V and 8 bases at J, with 11 bases between.